This T cell receptor beta chain was observed in a study of blood T cells in healthy people across ages. Findings and caveats of the study: Versus aged donors, long-lived donors had higher diversity and more naive CD4+ cells.

The CDR3 extends over 10 amino acids. Looked up from germline, CDR1 is LNHDA and CDR2 is SQIVND (reference sequence). Each sample gave at least 6.5 million isolated PBMCs. This clonotype turned up a few times. Antigen: not known. The use of a sample-barcoded 5' primer and a J-beta primer mix characterized a second PCR of roughly 6 to 11 cycles. One entry per CDR3 protein, called by TCRdb with MiXCR from the 5' RACE reads. The sample yields about 1.5 million distinct CDR3 sequences, roughly 45% seen once. V usage is TRBV19 and J usage is TRBJ2-1; D is perhaps TRBD2 (5 bases). The clonotype originates from a woman aged 18-35 years in good health. The sequencing sample was made of blood. CDR3: CAVEGREQFF. DNA for the CDR3: TGTGCAGTCGAGGGCCGTGAGCAGTTCTTC. The complete variable domain, with remaining parts taken from reference TRBV19 and TRBJ2-1, reads DGGITQSPKYLFRKEGQNVTLSCEQNLNHDAMYWYRQDPGQGLRLIYYSQIVNDFQKGDIAEGYSVSREKKESFPLTVTSAQKNPTAFYLCAVEGREQFFGPGTRLTVL.